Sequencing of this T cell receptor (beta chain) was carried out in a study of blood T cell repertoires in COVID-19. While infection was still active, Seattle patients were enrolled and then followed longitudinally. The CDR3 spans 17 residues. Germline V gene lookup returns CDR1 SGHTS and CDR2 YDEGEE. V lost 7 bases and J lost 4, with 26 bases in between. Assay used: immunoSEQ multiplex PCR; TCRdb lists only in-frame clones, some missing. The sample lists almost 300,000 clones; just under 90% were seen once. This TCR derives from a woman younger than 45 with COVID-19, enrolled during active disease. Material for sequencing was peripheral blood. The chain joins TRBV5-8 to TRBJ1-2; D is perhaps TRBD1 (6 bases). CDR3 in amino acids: CASHRFLSSPGAYGYTF. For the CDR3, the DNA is TGTGCCAGCCACAGATTTTTGAGTTCCCCAGGGGCCTATGGCTACACCTTC.